This is a list of T cell receptor beta chains from one sample in a study of CD8 T cells in ankylosing spondylitis. Via MiXCR, TCRdb re-called the 5' RACE reads, giving one row per CDR3 protein. This table has 250,000 to 350,000 distinct CDR3 sequences, about a fifth appearing once. The specimen sequenced was blood, either unsorted or a sorted T cell fraction (not recorded which). Receptor source: a female donor with ankylosing spondylitis or in good health (not recorded which). The CDR3 runs from the conserved cysteine through the conserved F or W. A D gene is named only where the DNA matches it firmly. Expanded clones are given a class, and other clones once, few, many or no size at all.

-	TRBV5-1	TRBJ2-1	TRBD2	CASSLGQGRLAWNEQFF	TGCGCCAGCAGCTTAGGGCAGGGCCGACTAGCTTGGAATGAGCAGTTCTTC
-	TRBV7-2	TRBJ1-5	-	CASSSMRGGGQPQHF	TGTGCCAGCAGCTCCATGCGGGGTGGGGGTCAGCCCCAGCATTTT
many	TRBV6-5	TRBJ2-1	-	CASSYSDSTHNEQFF	TGTGCCAGCAGTTACTCCGACAGCACTCACAATGAGCAGTTCTTC
few	TRBV20-1	TRBJ1-4	-	CSATQGDNEKLFF	TGCAGTGCTACACAGGGAGACAATGAAAAACTGTTTTTT
many	TRBV5-1	TRBJ2-3	TRBD2	CASSLPGRADTQYF	TGCGCCAGCAGCCTCCCGGGGAGGGCAGATACGCAGTATTTT
-	TRBV20-1	TRBJ2-7	TRBD2	CSASPGLAGAYEQYF	TGCAGTGCTAGCCCGGGACTAGCGGGCGCCTACGAGCAGTACTTC
-	TRBV19	TRBJ2-7	TRBD1	CASTLGGQGSYEQYF	TGTGCCAGTACCCTGGGGGGACAGGGCTCCTACGAGCAGTACTTC
-	TRBV24-1	TRBJ2-1	-	CATSDYSGTKNNEQFF	TGTGCCACCAGTGATTACTCCGGGACAAAAAACAATGAGCAGTTCTTC
-	TRBV7-9	TRBJ2-7	-	CASSSKGPYEQYF	TGTGCCAGCAGCTCCAAGGGACCTTACGAGCAGTACTTC
-	TRBV5-5	TRBJ2-1	TRBD1	CASRLDRGAYNEQFF	TGTGCCAGCAGACTCGACAGGGGTGCCTACAATGAGCAGTTCTTC
-	TRBV28	TRBJ1-1	TRBD1	CASSWPGQAMKAEAFF	TGTGCCAGCAGTTGGCCGGGACAGGCCATGAAGGCTGAAGCTTTCTTT
-	TRBV7-2	TRBJ2-5	-	CASSNTPLANSETQYF	TGTGCCAGCAGCAATACGCCCCTAGCAAATTCAGAGACCCAGTACTTC
many	TRBV9	TRBJ2-1	-	CASSVAPGYGYEQFF	TGTGCCAGCAGCGTAGCTCCAGGGTACGGATATGAGCAGTTCTTC
many	TRBV29-1	TRBJ2-3	-	CSVGLYTDTQYF	TGCAGCGTTGGTCTCTACACAGATACGCAGTATTTT
few	TRBV12-3/TRBV12-4	TRBJ1-1	-	CASSLNGGQNTEAFF	TGTGCCAGCAGTTTAAATGGCGGCCAGAACACTGAAGCTTTCTTT
-	TRBV20-1	TRBJ2-1	-	CSARDEGGPLNEQFF	TGCAGTGCTAGAGATGAAGGGGGTCCCCTCAATGAGCAGTTCTTC
-	TRBV29-1	TRBJ1-2	-	CSANTARQSYGYTF	TGCAGCGCAAATACCGCGCGGCAGAGCTATGGCTACACCTTC
few	TRBV6-1	TRBJ2-3	-	CASSANRQSTDTQYF	TGTGCCAGCAGTGCCAACAGGCAGTCCACAGATACGCAGTATTTT
-	TRBV18	TRBJ2-1	TRBD2	CASSPPLLALSSYNEQFF	TGTGCCAGCTCACCACCTTTACTAGCGCTGAGCTCCTACAATGAGCAGTTCTTC
many	TRBV28	TRBJ1-1	-	CASSPYGTSAFF	TGTGCCAGCAGTCCATACGGGACGTCAGCTTTCTTT
few	TRBV7-8	TRBJ2-1	TRBD2	CASSLGFLGTSGKNEQFF	TGTGCCAGCAGCTTAGGGTTTTTAGGGACTAGCGGAAAGAATGAGCAGTTCTTC
few	TRBV5-4	TRBJ2-1	TRBD2	CASSHNGLAGDDEQFF	TGTGCCAGCAGTCACAACGGACTAGCGGGAGACGATGAGCAGTTCTTC
few	TRBV2	TRBJ2-3	TRBD2	CASGGLAPRTDTQYF	TGTGCCAGTGGGGGACTAGCACCACGCACAGATACGCAGTATTTT
-	TRBV10-1	TRBJ2-1	TRBD2	CASSGTSGRNEQFF	TGCGCCAGCAGTGGGACTAGCGGGAGGAATGAGCAGTTCTTC
few	TRBV4-3	TRBJ2-3	TRBD2	CASSPRLAGGYTQYF	TGCGCCAGCAGCCCCAGGCTAGCGGGGGGATATACGCAGTATTTT
-	TRBV4-3	TRBJ1-5	TRBD1	CASRQQYRGREQPQHF	TGCGCCAGCAGACAGCAGTACAGGGGGCGGGAACAGCCCCAGCATTTT
many	TRBV5-1	TRBJ1-1	-	CASSLGRRANTEAFF	TGCGCCAGCAGCTTGGGGCGTAGGGCGAACACTGAAGCTTTCTTT
-	TRBV18	TRBJ2-1	-	CASSPRPPGYNEQFF	TGTGCCAGCTCACCACGACCCCCCGGCTACAATGAGCAGTTCTTC
few	TRBV6-6	TRBJ2-7	-	CASSSDGDYEQYF	TGTGCCAGCAGTTCCGACGGAGACTACGAGCAGTACTTC
few	TRBV12-3/TRBV12-4	TRBJ2-1	-	CASSLVGEHYNEQFF	TGTGCCAGCAGCTTAGTGGGGGAACACTACAATGAGCAGTTCTTC
-	TRBV7-9	TRBJ2-7	-	CASSTSSQQYF	TGTGCCAGCAGCACCTCTTCCCAGCAGTACTTC
few	TRBV20-1	TRBJ2-1	-	CSASGGYEQFF	TGCAGTGCTAGTGGGGGTTATGAGCAGTTCTTC
-	TRBV4-3	TRBJ2-2	-	CASSLYRAGWVTGELFF	TGCGCCAGCAGCCTCTACAGGGCGGGGTGGGTCACCGGGGAGCTGTTTTTT
few	TRBV12-3/TRBV12-4	TRBJ2-1	-	CASSIRGFGNEQFF	TGTGCCAGCAGCATAAGGGGCTTTGGGAATGAGCAGTTCTTC
few	TRBV4-2	TRBJ2-5	-	CASSQPGSQETQYF	TGTGCCAGCAGCCAACCCGGATCTCAAGAGACCCAGTACTTC
many	TRBV20-1	TRBJ1-1	-	CSAREFEAFF	TGCAGTGCTAGAGAATTTGAAGCTTTCTTT
few	TRBV20-1	TRBJ1-3	-	CSASLSGNTIYF	TGCAGTGCTAGCCTCTCTGGAAACACCATATATTTT
many	TRBV4-3	TRBJ1-1	-	CASSQYMNTEAFF	TGCGCCAGCAGCCAGTACATGAACACTGAAGCTTTCTTT
-	TRBV11-2	TRBJ2-1	-	CASSSSPSFIEQFF	TGTGCCAGCAGCTCGTCCCCTAGTTTCATTGAGCAGTTCTTC
-	TRBV28	TRBJ2-3	TRBD2	CASTPAGVTDTQYF	TGTGCCAGCACGCCGGCGGGGGTCACAGATACGCAGTATTTT
few	TRBV18	TRBJ2-6	-	CASSPQGLSSGANVLTF	TGTGCCAGCTCACCACAGGGATTGAGCTCTGGGGCCAACGTCCTGACTTTC
-	TRBV7-7	TRBJ2-3	-	CASSRGPGDTQYF	TGTGCCAGCAGCAGGGGTCCCGGGGATACGCAGTATTTT
-	TRBV20-1	TRBJ2-7	-	CSALPSGSSYEQYF	TGCAGTGCTCTACCTTCCGGGTCCTCCTACGAGCAGTACTTC